The 31 T cell receptor beta chains below come from one sample, sequenced in a study of Ad26.COV2.S vaccination and SARS-CoV-2 variants. The treatment: over 15 received Ad26.COV2.S at low or high dose, single or two shots; about 5 received placebo; per-sample allocation not given. Day 63 following the first vaccine or placebo injection was when the samples were taken. Data came from immunoSEQ multiplex PCR; TCRdb stores just in-frame clones and leaves some out. The table includes fewer than 600,000 clones, roughly 87% detected once. The material was peripheral blood, obtained in a trial of Ad26.COV2.S vaccine versus placebo. These TCRs come from a person aged 18-65 years who received the Ad26.COV2.S COVID-19 vaccine or a placebo.

This chain connects TRBV5-1 to TRBJ2-5; D is unclear. CDR1 is SGHRS, CDR2 YFSETQ, per germline. The ends were cut back, 0 bases at V and 5 bases at J, with 8 bases in the middle. CDR3 length: 13 residues. The CDR3 protein is CASSLGVGETQYF. CDR3 DNA sequence: TGCGCCAGCAGCTTGGGGGTTGGCGAGACCCAGTACTTC.

This clone appeared a few times. The rearrangement joins TRBV7-9 to TRBJ1-5, with D possibly matching TRBD1 (5 bases). CDR1 is SEHNR, CDR2 FQNEAQ, per germline (reference sequence). CDR3 length equals 14 residues. Trimming cost V 4 bases and J 1 base, with 8 bases left between them. The CDR3 loop is CASSSGGSNQPQHF. The DNA for the CDR3 is TGTGCCAGCAGCTCGGGGGGGAGCAATCAGCCCCAGCATTTT.

The V and J genes are TRBV28 and TRBJ1-1, with 7 bases fitting TRBD1. Germline CDR1 and CDR2: MDHEN and SYDVKM. Trimming cost V 5 bases and J 4 bases; bases outside gene matches: 7. This CDR3 contains 14 residues. CDR3 residues: CASSHDRDFTEAFF. The CDR3 DNA is TGTGCCAGCAGTCACGACAGGGATTTCACTGAAGCTTTCTTT.

The genes are TRBV5-1 and TRBJ1-6; D uncertain. The CDR3 spans 15 residues. The ends were cut back, 0 bases at V and 7 bases at J, with 11 bases in the middle. Per the germline V gene, CDR1 is SGHRS and CDR2 is YFSETQ. The CDR3 DNA reads as TGCGCCAGCAGCTTGGATAGAGATTTAAATTCACCCCTCCACTTT. This encodes CASSLDRDLNSPLHF.

V and J are TRBV9 and TRBJ2-2, with unresolved D. The CDR3 has 14 amino acids. Germline V gives CDR1 SGDLS, CDR2 YYNGEE. Trimming removed 0 bases at V and 0 bases at J, with 3 bases between. DNA of the CDR3: TGTGCCAGCAGCGTAGTAGCGAACACCGGGGAGCTGTTTTTT. Residues: CASSVVANTGELFF.

The chain joins TRBV30 to TRBJ2-3; no definite D call. Deletions cut 2 bases from V and 4 bases from J, with 4 bases between. This CDR3 contains 11 residues. Germline CDR1 and CDR2: GTSNPN and SVGIG (reference sequence). The CDR3 DNA reads as TGTGCCTGGAGTCCCGCAGATACGCAGTATTTT. Translated, it gives CAWSPADTQYF.

The chain couples TRBV18 to TRBJ1-3; TRBD1 might be the D (6 bases). The germline gives CDR1 KGHSH, CDR2 LQKENI. The CDR3 sequence is 16 residues long. Trimming removed 3 bases at V and 0 bases at J, with 12 bases between. The CDR3 loop is CASSPRGGNSGNTIYF. The CDR3 DNA reads as TGTGCCAGCTCACCCAGGGGCGGGAACTCTGGAAACACCATATATTTT.

The chain has TRBV30 and TRBJ1-1; D is uncertain. The length of the CDR3 is 19 residues. V lost 0 bases, J lost 4 bases, and 27 bases lay in between. Germline assignment: CDR1 GTSNPN and CDR2 SVGIG (reference sequence). The CDR3 sequence is CAWSVRRVPGKGRGTEAFF. CDR3 nucleotide sequence: TGTGCCTGGAGTGTAAGACGCGTGCCCGGGAAGGGCCGTGGCACTGAAGCTTTCTTT. Full variable domain (rest looked up from reference TRBV30 and TRBJ1-1): SQTIHQWPATLVQPVGSPLSLECTVEGTSNPNLYWYRQAAGRGLQLLFYSVGIGQISSEVPQNLSASRPQDRQFILSSKKLLLSDSGFYLCAWSVRRVPGKGRGTEAFFGQGTRLTVV.

The V gene is TRBV24-1, the J gene TRBJ1-2, with TRBD1 identical over 9 bases. The germline CDR1 and CDR2 sequences are KGHDR and SFDVKD. This CDR3 is built from 13 residues. The V and J ends lost 8 bases and 10 bases, in that order; junction bases with no gene match: 10. This CDR3 reads CATTPRDRDDYTF. Here the CDR3 DNA reads TGTGCCACCACCCCCCGGGACAGGGATGACTACACCTTC.

In DNA form, the CDR3 reads TGCAGCGTTGGGGGTGGTGGGACAGTTTATAATGAGCAGTTCTTC. It specifies CSVGGGGTVYNEQFF. The chain joins TRBV29-1 to TRBJ2-1; 7 bases match TRBD1. Germline V gives CDR1 SQVTM, CDR2 ANQGSEA. V lost 4 bases, J lost 7 bases, and 13 bases stayed unmatched. The CDR3 is made up of 15 amino acids.

The rearrangement links TRBV9 to TRBJ2-1, with 7 bases matching TRBD2. With V trimmed by 0 bases and J by 6 bases, 9 bases remained unmatched. CDR1 is SGDLS, CDR2 YYNGEE, per germline. This CDR3 has 16 residues. The CDR3 nucleotides are TGTGCCAGCAGCGTAGCGCCTAGCGGAGGCGGCAATGAGCAGTTCTTC. Translation: CASSVAPSGGGNEQFF.

The V and J genes are TRBV3-1 (or the pseudogene TRBV3-2) and TRBJ1-6, with 10 bases matching TRBD1. This CDR3 has 16 residues. The germline gives CDR1 LGHDT, CDR2 YNNKEL (reference sequence). Unmatched junction bases numbered 7, after V lost 2 bases and J lost 9 bases. The CDR3 nucleotides read TGTGCCAGCAGCCAAAAGGGACAGGGGATGGGTTCACCCCTCCACTTT. This translates into CASSQKGQGMGSPLHF.

The CDR3 is CASSLSEDPFNEQFF. The CDR3 nucleotides are TGTGCCAGCAGCCTCTCGGAAGACCCCTTCAATGAGCAGTTCTTC. The rearrangement uses TRBV28 and TRBJ2-1; D gene ambiguous. The CDR3 is 15 amino acids. Between the trimmed V and J ends, which lost 6 bases and 6 bases, there was a span of 18 bases. The germline CDR1 and CDR2 sequences are MDHEN and SYDVKM.

The chain combines TRBV9 with TRBJ2-3, with 9 bases aligning to TRBD1. Per the germline V gene, CDR1 is SGDLS and CDR2 is YYNGEE. The CDR3 has 18 amino acids. The J segment lost 6 bases and the V segment lost 4 bases, leaving 18 bases of the junction unmatched. CDR3 sequence (DNA): TGTGCCAGCAGCCTGAGCCCCCCCAGACAGGGGGTCGGGGATACGCAGTATTTT. Its protein product is CASSLSPPRQGVGDTQYF. The full variable domain, its missing parts supplied by reference TRBV9 and TRBJ2-3, is DSGVTQTPKHLITATGQRVTLRCSPRSGDLSVYWYQQSLDQGLQFLIQYYNGEERAKGNILERFSAQQFPDLHSELNLSSLELGDSALYFCASSLSPPRQGVGDTQYFGPGTRLTVL.

This chain links TRBV5-4 with TRBJ2-3; D may match TRBD1 or TRBD2 (5 bases each). Germline V CDR1 and CDR2: SGHNT, YYREEE (reference sequence). The CDR3 is 17 residues long. V was clipped by 4 bases and J by 0 bases, with 18 bases between them. Here the CDR3 DNA reads TGTGCCAGCAGCGCAATCCCGGGACGGGATAGCACAGATACGCAGTATTTT. Its protein product is CASSAIPGRDSTDTQYF.

V is TRBV7-9 and J is TRBJ2-3, with TRBD2 identical over 10 bases. The V segment lost 4 bases and the J segment 5 bases; nucleotides outside the gene matches: 3. Germline CDR1 reads SEHNR; CDR2 reads FQNEAQ (reference sequence). CDR3 length: 14 amino acids. CDR3 nucleotides: TGTGCCAGCAGCTCCGGACTAGCGGTAGATACGCAGTATTTT. Translating gives CASSSGLAVDTQYF.

The chain uses TRBV2 and TRBJ1-1; 7 bases align to TRBD1. Trimming cost V 5 bases and J 0 bases; bases outside gene matches: 6. Germline V lookup: CDR1 SNHLY, CDR2 FYNNEI. CDR3 length equals 15 residues. The chain's CDR3 is CASSRRGQLNTEAFF. In nucleotides, the CDR3 is TGTGCCAGCAGTAGAAGGGGACAGCTGAACACTGAAGCTTTCTTT.

The chain employs TRBV10-2 and TRBJ2-7; 8 bases are a match to TRBD1. J was trimmed by 5 bases and V by 4 bases; bases with no gene match: 4. Germline lookup yields CDR1 WSHSY and CDR2 SAAADI. The CDR3 is 13 amino acids. The CDR3 spells CASSGQGNNEQYF. CDR3 DNA: TGCGCCAGCAGTGGACAGGGGAACAACGAGCAGTACTTC.

Note on this clone: Other nucleotide sequences from this sample produce the same CDR3. The chain has TRBV7-3 and TRBJ1-5; D not resolved. CDR1 is SGHTA, CDR2 FQGTGA, per germline. The CDR3 has 13 residues. The V gene lost 0 bases and the J gene lost 2 bases, with 2 bases spanning the gap. The CDR3 protein is CASSLTGNQPQHF. CDR3 sequence (DNA): TGTGCCAGCAGCTTAACAGGCAATCAGCCCCAGCATTTT.

The chain is built from TRBV3-1 (or the pseudogene TRBV3-2) and TRBJ1-2; D gene unclear. Germline CDR1 is LGHDT and CDR2 is YNNKEL (reference sequence). V was trimmed by 0 bases and J by 2 bases, leaving 7 bases between them. The CDR3 contains 14 residues. CDR3 in DNA: TGTGCCAGCAGCCAAGAACAAGGGAACTATGGCTACACCTTC. Its translation: CASSQEQGNYGYTF.

The rearrangement uses TRBV18 and TRBJ1-1; D gene uncertain. This CDR3 is built from 15 residues. CDR1 and CDR2 (germline): KGHSH, LQKENI. The germline V and J ends were trimmed by 4 bases and 1 base, with 13 bases remaining between them. The CDR3 loop reads CASSRRTLGNTEAFF. The CDR3, as DNA: TGTGCCAGCTCACGCAGGACCTTGGGGAACACTGAAGCTTTCTTT.

The rearrangement links TRBV12-5 to TRBJ2-3, with 9 bases lining up with TRBD1. V trimming: 1 base; J trimming: 2 bases; junction bases outside the gene matches: 7. Germline V gene sequence: CDR1 LGHNT, CDR2 FRNRAP. The CDR3 length is 17 residues. CDR3 loop: CASGLGNGQGNTDTQYF. The CDR3 DNA follows: TGTGCTAGTGGTTTGGGAAACGGACAGGGGAACACAGATACGCAGTATTTT.

The chain has TRBV5-5 and TRBJ1-2, with a tentative D call TRBD1 (5 bases). V was shortened by 6 bases and J by 2 bases, with 14 bases between the two germline ends. This CDR3 is built from 14 residues. Germline V gene lookup returns CDR1 SGHKS and CDR2 YYEKEE (reference sequence). Here the CDR3 DNA reads TGTGCCAGCACTACAGGACTCATAAACTATGGCTACACCTTC. Protein sequence: CASTTGLINYGYTF.

V gene TRBV7-9 combines with J gene TRBJ2-3; D is ambiguous. Germline-derived CDR1 and CDR2 are SEHNR and FQNEAQ (reference sequence). The CDR3 consists of 16 residues. V shed 3 bases and J shed 2 bases, with 15 bases lying between them. CDR3 loop: CASSFGVSIHTDTQYF. As DNA, the CDR3 is TGTGCCAGCAGCTTTGGGGTATCAATTCACACAGATACGCAGTATTTT.

V usage is TRBV2 and J usage is TRBJ2-1; 11 bases fit TRBD2. The CDR3 contains 13 residues. Trimming at V came to 5 bases and at J to 15 bases, leaving 9 bases not matched to a gene. Per germline, CDR1 SNHLY and CDR2 FYNNEI. CDR3 coding DNA: TGTGCCAGCAGTCTGGAGGGACTAGCGGCGCGGTTCTTC. Translating it yields CASSLEGLAARFF.

CDR3 sequence: CASSRWGLTLHF. CDR3 in DNA: TGTGCCAGCAGCCGATGGGGATTGACCCTCCACTTT. The chain links TRBV5-6 to TRBJ1-6; D not certain. The CDR3 runs 12 residues. V lost 4 bases and J 14 bases, leaving 13 bases between the germline ends. Germline V lookup: CDR1 SGHDT, CDR2 YYEEEE.

V usage is TRBV28 and J usage is TRBJ1-1, with a possible D match to TRBD1 (6 bases). The length of the CDR3 is 12 residues. V lost 6 bases and J lost 5, with 10 bases in between. The germline CDR1 and CDR2 sequences are MDHEN and SYDVKM. This CDR3 is CASSTGRTEAFF. In nucleotides, the CDR3 is TGTGCCAGCAGCACAGGGCGGACTGAAGCTTTCTTT.

This sequence joins TRBV7-2 and TRBJ2-2; 8 bases match TRBD1. CDR3 length: 19 residues. Germline CDR1 is SGHTA and CDR2 is FQGNSA. J was trimmed by 3 bases and V by 5 bases; bases with no gene match: 17. Here the CDR3 DNA reads TGTGCCAGCAGCCCAGACGCACTATATCAGGGGGCCTACACCGGGGAGCTGTTTTTT. Its protein is CASSPDALYQGAYTGELFF.

Note on this clone: No conserved phenylalanine or tryptophan is present at the end of the CDR3, so a read error is the likely explanation. The limits of the CDR3 on the DNA are not certain, so only TCRdb's listed CDR3 is given. The V and J genes are TRBV5-5 and TRBJ1-5; TRBD1 was called by the table and not checked on the DNA. CDR1 is SGHKS and CDR2 is YYEKEE in the germline V gene (reference sequence). The CDR3 adds up to 13 amino acids, both ends counted. CDR3 amino acids: CASSPIPGTDFFE.

This clone was seen a single time. The gene calls are TRBV28 and TRBJ2-4; 14 nucleotides agree with TRBD2. CDR3 length equals 21 residues. The ends lost 3 bases at V and 1 base at J; junction bases unmatched: 14. Germline CDR1 reads MDHEN; CDR2 reads SYDVKM. In nucleotides, the CDR3 is TGTGCCAGCAGTTTGCCAAAACCGGGACTAGCGGGAGAATCGGCCAAAAACATTCAGTACTTC. This sequence encodes CASSLPKPGLAGESAKNIQYF.

Notes on this clone: The same CDR3 arises from other DNA sequences in this sample as well. The rearrangement uses TRBV5-4 and TRBJ2-7; 8 bases are a match to TRBD2. Trimming removed 1 base from V and 4 bases from J; junction bases left unmatched: 1. CDR3 length: 13 residues. Germline loops: CDR1 SGHNT, CDR2 YYREEE (reference sequence). The CDR3 nucleotides are TGTGCCAGCAGCTTGCCGGGAGGGTACGAGCAGTACTTC. Translation gives CASSLPGGYEQYF.